Listed below are T cell receptor beta chains from one sample, sequenced in a study of blood T cell repertoires in COVID-19. Only in-frame clones appear in the TCRdb table, and some are missing; sequencing was by immunoSEQ multiplex PCR. The repertoire holds some 250,000 clones, approximately 85% seen once, with over 1.5% in the top ten. The sequenced sample consisted of PBMCs or T cells enriched from blood (not recorded which). Receptor source: a woman in her forties or fifties who had recovered from COVID-19. Each CDR3 is given with its conserved first and last residue. A D gene is named only where the DNA matches it firmly. Clone size, where shown, is once, few, many, or a class for clones that have expanded.

-,TRBJ2-2,TRBV19,-,TGTGCCAGTAGTACCGACAGGACTCCCTTCCACGGGGAGCTGTTTTTT,CASSTDRTPFHGELFF
-,TRBJ1-4,TRBV2,TRBD1,TGTGCTGGGACAGGGGTAGCTAATGAAAAACTGTTTTTT,CAGTGVANEKLFF
-,TRBJ2-7,TRBV29-1,TRBD1,TGCAGCGCCGGGGACAGGGTCTACGAGCAGTACTTC,CSAGDRVYEQYF
-,TRBJ2-1,TRBV7-6,TRBD1,TGTGCCAGCAGCTTAGATATAACCGGGACAGGCCGCGATGAGCAGTTCTTC,CASSLDITGTGRDEQFF
-,TRBJ2-2,TRBV5-5,-,TGTGCCAGCAGCTTCCTGGGACACCTGAACACCGGGGAGCTGTTTTTT,CASSFLGHLNTGELFF
-,TRBJ2-7,TRBV28,-,TGTGCCAGCAGGGACAATCTCTACTCCTACGAGCAGTACTTC,CASRDNLYSYEQYF
-,TRBJ2-1,TRBV7-9,TRBD2,TGTGCCAGCTTACAACGGACTAGCGGATACAATGAGCAGTTCTTC,CASLQRTSGYNEQFF
-,TRBJ2-7,TRBV5-1,TRBD1,TGCGCCAGCAGCCCCTACGACAGGGGGCTGTCCTACGAGCAGTACTTC,CASSPYDRGLSYEQYF
-,TRBJ1-2,TRBV3-1/TRBV3-2,TRBD1,TGTGCCAGCAGCCAATCCTGGACAGGGGCCTACTATGGCTACACCTTC,CASSQSWTGAYYGYTF
-,TRBJ1-2,TRBV25-1,TRBD1,TGTGCCAGCAGTGAGACAGGGAGAGGTGGTGGCTACACCTTC,CASSETGRGGGYTF
-,TRBJ2-2,TRBV9,TRBD2,TGTGCCAGCAGCGTTTCACGGGAGGGTCGAGAGGCCGGGGAGCTGTTTTTT,CASSVSREGREAGELFF
-,TRBJ2-1,TRBV4-1,-,TGCGCCAGCAGCCAAGAGGGGGCTCCTCATTCCTACCCCTACAATGAGCAGTTCTTC,CASSQEGAPHSYPYNEQFF
-,TRBJ2-5,TRBV5-1,-,TGCGCCAGCAGCTTGGACAGGACAACCGGGGGGACCCAGTACTTC,CASSLDRTTGGTQYF
-,TRBJ2-3,TRBV7-2,TRBD2,TGTGCCAGCAGCTACCCTGGGACTAGCGGGGCGGATACGCAGTATTTT,CASSYPGTSGADTQYF
few,TRBJ1-3,TRBV28,TRBD1,TGTGCCAGCAGCGTCCAGGGGGCGCGAGGAAACACCATATATTTT,CASSVQGARGNTIYF
-,TRBJ1-5,TRBV11-2,TRBD1,TGTGCCAGCAGCTTCGCAGGGGGAAGCAATCAGCCCCAGCATTTT,CASSFAGGSNQPQHF
-,TRBJ2-1,TRBV24-1,TRBD2,TGTGCCATCGTAGCGGGAAGGCCCTACAATGAGCAGTTCTTC,CAIVAGRPYNEQFF
-,TRBJ2-3,TRBV6-5,TRBD2,TGTGCCAGCAGGGTCGGGAGGGGCACAGATACGCAGTATTTT,CASRVGRGTDTQYF
-,TRBJ2-3,TRBV29-1,TRBD2,TGCAGCGTCGAAGGGACTAGCGATACGCAGTATTTT,CSVEGTSDTQYF
-,TRBJ1-5,TRBV28,-,TGTGCCAGCAACCCCAGGCAGTATAGCAATCAGCCCCAGCATTTT,CASNPRQYSNQPQHF
-,TRBJ2-7,TRBV2,TRBD2,TGTGCCAGCAGTGAAGGAGGCTTAAGCGGGACCTACGAGCAGTACTTC,CASSEGGLSGTYEQYF
-,TRBJ1-2,TRBV4-1,-,TGCGCCAGCAGCCAAGATCTCTGGGAACGGGGCTATGGCTACACCTTC,CASSQDLWERGYGYTF
-,TRBJ2-1,TRBV13,TRBD2,TGTGCCAGCAACATATTAGCGGGAGGGCGGGGGGATGAGCAGTTCTTC,CASNILAGGRGDEQFF
-,TRBJ1-5,TRBV27,TRBD1,TGTGCCAGCAGTTTATCGGACAGGGGCAATCAGCCCCAGCATTTT,CASSLSDRGNQPQHF
-,TRBJ2-3,TRBV6-5,-,TGTGCCAGCAGCCTAGGGGGCACAGATACGCAGTATTTT,CASSLGGTDTQYF
-,TRBJ2-6,TRBV4-2,TRBD1,TGTGCCAGCAGCACGGGACAGGGGGTACCCTCTGGGGCCAACGTCCTGACTTTC,CASSTGQGVPSGANVLTF
-,TRBJ1-4,TRBV7-9,TRBD1,TGTGCCAGCACCAGGGACAGCTCTAATGAAAAACTGTTTTTT,CASTRDSSNEKLFF
-,TRBJ2-1,TRBV7-3,-,TGTGCCAGCAGCTTACGGGCACTAGCCGACTCCTACAATGAGCAGTTCTTC,CASSLRALADSYNEQFF
-,TRBJ1-3,TRBV18,TRBD1,TGTGCCAGCTCACCACCGACAGGGCGAAACACCATATATTTT,CASSPPTGRNTIYF
-,TRBJ1-1,TRBV7-3,-,TGTGCCAGCAGCGTAACCCCGGGCACTGAAGCTTTCTTT,CASSVTPGTEAFF
-,TRBJ2-7,TRBV19,-,TGTGCCAGTAGTCCTCCCCCGGGAAATACGGGGTACGAGCAGTACTTC,CASSPPPGNTGYEQYF
-,TRBJ2-5,TRBV7-8,TRBD2,TGTGCCAGCAGCTTAACTAGCGGGCTGAAAGAGACCCAGTACTTC,CASSLTSGLKETQYF
-,TRBJ1-5,TRBV5-4,-,TGTGCCAGCAGCTTGGGGTGCAGGCCGCATAGCAATCAGCCCCAGCATTTT,CASSLGCRPHSNQPQHF
-,TRBJ2-7,TRBV4-2,TRBD2,TGTGCCAGCAGCCAAGACACAACTAGCGACGAGCAGTACTTC,CASSQDTTSDEQYF
-,TRBJ1-2,TRBV7-2,-,TGTGCCAGCAGCTTAGCATCCTCTAACTATGGCTACACCTTC,CASSLASSNYGYTF
-,TRBJ2-3,TRBV5-1,-,TGCGCCAGCACGACGTCGGGACATTCAACGGCAGATACGCAGTATTTT,CASTTSGHSTADTQYF
-,TRBJ2-1,TRBV9,TRBD1,TGTGCCAGCAGCGTAGAGGGACAGGGTCGTTTGTCCTACAATGAGCAGTTCTTC,CASSVEGQGRLSYNEQFF
-,TRBJ1-5,TRBV19,TRBD1,TGTGCCAGTAGGGGGACAGGGGATAATCAGCCCCAGCATTTT,CASRGTGDNQPQHF
-,TRBJ1-1,TRBV30,-,TGTGCCTGGAGTCCTGGCTCATGGGCTTTCTTT,CAWSPGSWAFF
-,TRBJ1-1,TRBV7-9,TRBD1,TGTGCCAGCAGCCTTATGACAGGGGGAATGCCTGAAGCTTTCTTT,CASSLMTGGMPEAFF
-,TRBJ2-5,TRBV4-1,-,TGCGCCAGCAGCCACCGTCCCATTACAGGGAGTAGGGAGACCCAGTACTTC,CASSHRPITGSRETQYF
-,TRBJ1-3,TRBV7-2,-,TGTGCCAGCAAATTCGACAGTCTTGGAAACACCATATATTTT,CASKFDSLGNTIYF
-,TRBJ1-1,TRBV7-7,TRBD1,TGTGCTAGCAGCGCAGGACAGGGCACTGAAGCTTTCTTT,CASSAGQGTEAFF
-,TRBJ2-7,TRBV3-1/TRBV3-2,-,TGTGCCAGCAGCCAACTACAGAAAGAGCAGTACTTC,CASSQLQKEQYF
-,TRBJ1-2,TRBV27,TRBD1,TGTGCCAGCAGTTCGGACAGGGGCTATGGCTACACCTTC,CASSSDRGYGYTF
-,TRBJ1-6,TRBV3-1/TRBV3-2,-,TGTGCCAGCGCGGACACGCAACATTCACCCCTCCACTTT,CASADTQHSPLHF
-,TRBJ2-3,TRBV15,-,TGTGCCACCAGCACAGCGGACACAGATACGCAGTATTTT,CATSTADTDTQYF
-,TRBJ2-7,TRBV4-1,-,TGCGCCAGCAGCCAAGATCAGAACGCCCGGGGTGAGCAGTACTTC,CASSQDQNARGEQYF
-,TRBJ2-6,TRBV7-8,-,TGTGCCAGCAGCTTAGTCTACAGCCGATCTGGGGCCAACGTCCTGACTTTC,CASSLVYSRSGANVLTF
-,TRBJ2-1,TRBV15,TRBD1,TGTGCCACCAGCAGAGGACAGGGGGTCCCCCACTCCTACAATGAGCAGTTCTTC,CATSRGQGVPHSYNEQFF
-,TRBJ1-4,TRBV6-5,TRBD1,TGTGCCAGCACGACAGGGGATGGGCGAGAAAAACTGTTTTTT,CASTTGDGREKLFF